This T cell receptor (beta chain) was identified in a study of T cell changes during pregnancy in multiple sclerosis. This CDR3 spans 12 amino acids. Germline loops: CDR1 MDHEN, CDR2 SYDVKM. Deletions cut 4 bases from V and 4 bases from J, with 5 bases between. Produced via immunoSEQ multiplex PCR; TCRdb's table is partial and in-frame only. In the table there are 90,000 to 95,000 clones, roughly 90% of which are singletons. The clonotype originates from a female donor with multiple sclerosis, enrolled in a pregnancy study. The specimen comprised peripheral blood, sampled before pregnancy. The chain links TRBV28 to TRBJ1-5; D unclear. As DNA, the CDR3 is TGTGCCAGCAGTTCGGGTAATCAGCCCCAGCATTTT. As protein: CASSSGNQPQHF.